These T cell receptor beta chains were read from a single sample in a study of shared clonotypes between healthy human individuals. Clones were read by immunoSEQ multiplex PCR, and TCRdb kept only the in-frame ones, dropping some. The table lists approximately 1,000,000 clones, approximately 80% of them singletons. The sequenced material came from memory CD4+ T cells from PBMCs. The receptors derive from a man in his late teens or twenties in good health. Some clones in this sample may be carry-over from other donors' samples. Each CDR3 is given without its conserved first and last residue. The listing skips clone size in some rows; elsewhere it reads once, few, many or a size class.

clone_size: -
v_call: TRBV2
cdr3_aa: ASSRVLKAF

clone_size: -
v_call: TRBV7-2
cdr3_aa: ASSLAGLAGHEQY

clone_size: -
v_call: TRBV14
cdr3_aa: ASSHTSGRAANIQY

clone_size: -
v_call: TRBV5-6
cdr3_aa: ASSRLAGGREDTQY

clone_size: -
v_call: TRBV20-1
cdr3_aa: SATPVYGYT

clone_size: -
v_call: TRBV5-5
cdr3_aa: ASSLSAGTYEQY

clone_size: -
v_call: TRBV27
cdr3_aa: ASSWDAAVEKLF

clone_size: -
v_call: TRBV7-6
cdr3_aa: ASSLEPGTSVGSYEQY

clone_size: few
v_call: TRBV5-5
cdr3_aa: ASSNPVPGLRTTSYEQY

clone_size: few
v_call: TRBV2
cdr3_aa: ASWDLGEKLF

clone_size: once
v_call: TRBV27
cdr3_aa: ASSLSHSSTGELF

clone_size: -
v_call: TRBV11-2
cdr3_aa: ASSLTGTTGYT

clone_size: -
v_call: TRBV4-3
cdr3_aa: ASSQQSGTNTGELF

clone_size: -
v_call: TRBV6-6
cdr3_aa: ASSFGQAGGEQF

clone_size: -
v_call: TRBV5-4
cdr3_aa: ASSLTRAKGTDTQY

clone_size: -
v_call: TRBV6-5
cdr3_aa: ASSLGAWKETQY

clone_size: -
v_call: TRBV7-2
cdr3_aa: ASSLGVKNTEAF

clone_size: -
v_call: TRBV14
cdr3_aa: ASSQNRAGDGYT

clone_size: -
v_call: TRBV10-3
cdr3_aa: AISAQTYEQY

clone_size: once
v_call: TRBV7-8
cdr3_aa: ASKDSNEKLF

clone_size: -
v_call: TRBV4-1
cdr3_aa: ASSQGGLSTDTQY

clone_size: -
v_call: TRBV6-6
cdr3_aa: ASSYGANYGYT

clone_size: -
v_call: TRBV14
cdr3_aa: ASSQVPRPSNEKLF

clone_size: -
v_call: TRBV7-9
cdr3_aa: ASSKRGLPFDNEQF

clone_size: -
v_call: TRBV28
cdr3_aa: ASSNRARDEQY

clone_size: -
v_call: TRBV27
cdr3_aa: ASSLAGFQETQY

clone_size: -
v_call: TRBV27
cdr3_aa: ASSPYPEGYGYT

clone_size: -
v_call: TRBV2
cdr3_aa: ASSKQGFDTEAF

clone_size: -
v_call: TRBV19
cdr3_aa: ASSIRGTDTQY

clone_size: -
v_call: TRBV28
cdr3_aa: ASSPSDYNEQF

clone_size: -
v_call: TRBV28
cdr3_aa: ASTFGDANTGELF

clone_size: -
v_call: TRBV11-2
cdr3_aa: ASSWSGTARETQY

clone_size: -
v_call: TRBV5-1
cdr3_aa: ASSPGQSTDTQY

clone_size: -
v_call: TRBV11-3
cdr3_aa: ASSFGGTYYNEQF

clone_size: -
v_call: TRBV2
cdr3_aa: ASSLAGVTDTQY

clone_size: once
v_call: TRBV28
cdr3_aa: ASSSPGGAYGYT